This T cell receptor beta chain was sequenced during a study of molecular identifiers for immune sequencing clone quantification. One entry per CDR3 protein, called by TCRdb with MiXCR from the PCR reads. Of 490,000 or so distinct CDR3 sequences listed, about a fifth are singletons. The germline V gene encodes CDR1 SGHRS and CDR2 YFSETQ. Losses at the gene ends were 0 bases for V and 5 bases for J; bases not matched to a gene: 8. This CDR3 has 15 residues. This sequence originates from a human donor in good health. Some libraries in this study had Jurkat cell RNA spiked in. V usage is TRBV5-1 and J usage is TRBJ2-7, with 7 nucleotides matching TRBD2. Sequenced input: naive CD8+ T cells from blood, with Jurkat cell RNA spiked in. The subset: FACS-sorted CD8+CD4-CCR7+CD45RA+ naive T cells. The CDR3 DNA is TGCGCCAGCAGCTTGGCCTCTGAGACTAGCCACGAGCAGTACTTC. As protein: CASSLASETSHEQYF.